The 17 T cell receptor beta chains listed next were all sequenced from one sample in a study of graft-versus-host responses after intestinal transplantation. Only in-frame clones appear in the TCRdb table, and some are missing; sequencing was by immunoSEQ multiplex PCR. The table records tens of thousands of clones, 90% to 95% of them present only once. These receptors have no identified antigens. This sample comprised unstimulated CD8+ T cells sorted from spleen or lymph node cells, obtained before transplant. These receptors were collected from a human donor who was the organ donor for an intestinal transplant.

J is TRBJ1-2 and V is TRBV7-8, with TRBD1 matching 9 bases. Germline CDR1 is SGHVS and CDR2 is FQNEAQ. The ends lost 1 base at V and 0 bases at J; junction bases unmatched: 15. The CDR3 consists of 20 residues. The CDR3 spells CASSLEPPLRDRDPNYGYTF. As DNA, the CDR3 is TGTGCCAGCAGCTTAGAGCCCCCCCTCCGGGACAGGGACCCTAACTATGGCTACACCTTC.

The chain combines TRBV7-9 with TRBJ2-1; 7 bases fit TRBD2. The CDR3 contains 15 residues. Germline V gives CDR1 SEHNR, CDR2 FQNEAQ (reference sequence). The ends lost 6 bases at V and 6 bases at J; junction bases unmatched: 11. CDR3 region: CASRDWRGTINEQFF. CDR3 coding DNA: TGTGCCAGCAGGGATTGGCGGGGGACTATCAATGAGCAGTTCTTC.

DNA of the CDR3: TGTGCCAGCAGCTTTACATCGGGACAATACTACGAGCAGTACTTC. The encoded protein is CASSFTSGQYYEQYF. V usage is TRBV11-3 and J usage is TRBJ2-7; D is possibly TRBD1 (6 bases). This CDR3 spans 15 amino acids. The V gene's germline CDR1 is SGHNT and CDR2 YENEEA. V was pared by 3 bases and J by 3 bases, with 15 bases between.

The chain is built from TRBV19 and TRBJ2-5; the D gene is possibly TRBD1 (6 bases). V lost 3 bases and J 3 bases, leaving 8 bases between the germline ends. CDR1 is LNHDA and CDR2 is SQIVND in the germline V gene (reference sequence). The CDR3 totals 13 residues. CDR3 coding DNA: TGTGCCAGTAGTATTGCAGGGGAAGAGACCCAGTACTTC. Residues: CASSIAGEETQYF.

The chain links TRBV28 to TRBJ2-7; D is possibly TRBD1 (5 bases). The CDR3 length is 13 residues. Trimming stripped 5 bases from V and 6 bases from J, with 14 bases between. Germline assignment: CDR1 MDHEN and CDR2 SYDVKM. CDR3 in amino acids: CASSTPDIREQYF. As DNA, the CDR3 is TGTGCCAGCAGTACACCGGACATTCGCGAGCAGTACTTC.

The rearrangement joins TRBV7-2 to TRBJ2-3; D is unresolved. The CDR3 totals 12 residues. The germline CDR1 and CDR2 sequences are SGHTA and FQGNSA. Trimming cost V 1 base and J 5 bases, with 4 bases left between them. The CDR3 coding sequence is TGTGCCAGCAGCTTAGATCGAGATACGCAGTATTTT. Translating it yields CASSLDRDTQYF.

The V and J genes are TRBV4-3 and TRBJ2-1; 9 nucleotides agree with TRBD2. Germline V gives CDR1 LGHNA, CDR2 YSLEER. CDR3 length: 17 residues. The V and J ends lost 1 base and 6 bases, in that order; junction bases with no gene match: 10. The CDR3 protein is CASSQGLSGGRLNEQFF. The CDR3 DNA reads as TGCGCCAGCAGCCAAGGGCTTAGCGGGGGACGTCTCAATGAGCAGTTCTTC.

This clone is a singleton in its sample. The genes are TRBV6-1 and TRBJ1-2; D not certain. CDR3 size: 14 residues. From germline, CDR1 is MNHNS and CDR2 SASEGT. Deletions cut 2 bases from V and 3 bases from J, with 10 bases between. The CDR3 DNA follows: TGTGCCAGCAGTGAAAGAACAGAGTACTATGGCTACACCTTC. This translates into CASSERTEYYGYTF.

This rearrangement joins TRBV27 to TRBJ1-1; maybe TRBD1 (5 bases). The germline V gene has CDR1 MNHEY and CDR2 SMNVEV (reference sequence). Trimming left V 6 bases short and J 1 base short, with 18 bases between. The CDR3 runs to 16 residues. DNA for the CDR3: TGTGCCAGCAGCCCCTTACGGGGGGATGAGAACACTGAAGCTTTCTTT. It encodes CASSPLRGDENTEAFF.

The chain employs TRBV30 and TRBJ1-2, with TRBD1 identical over 9 bases. V shed 2 bases and J 6 bases; nucleotides not matched to a gene: 4. Germline CDR1 reads GTSNPN; CDR2 reads SVGIG (reference sequence). CDR3 size: 13 residues. The CDR3 nucleotides read TGTGCCTGGAGTAAGACAGGGGGGGATGGCTACACCTTC. The encoded protein is CAWSKTGGDGYTF.

The chain is built from TRBV28 and TRBJ1-2; D is possibly TRBD1 (5 bases). Germline CDR1 and CDR2: MDHEN and SYDVKM. The CDR3 spans 17 residues. Trimming left V 6 bases short and J 4 bases short, with 24 bases between. The chain's CDR3 is CASRSPGRGGGGYGYTF. The CDR3 coding sequence is TGTGCCAGCAGATCCCCTGGGAGGGGAGGAGGAGGCTATGGCTACACCTTC.

V gene TRBV23-1 combines with J gene TRBJ2-3; 7 bases are shared with TRBD1. TRBV23-1 is identified as an open reading frame with a role that is uncertain. With V trimmed by 2 bases and J by 4 bases, 18 bases remained unmatched. This CDR3 contains 19 residues. CDR3 nucleotide sequence: TGCGCCAGCAGTCAAAGAGGCAAGGGGCAGGGGGATGACGCAGATACGCAGTATTTT. Protein: CASSQRGKGQGDDADTQYF.

The gene calls are TRBV28 and TRBJ2-4, with D uncertain. CDR1 is MDHEN and CDR2 is SYDVKM in the germline V gene. The CDR3 has 13 amino acids. V lost 5 bases and J 6 bases, leaving 11 bases between the germline ends. The CDR3 coding sequence is TGTGCCAGCAGTCCCCCTGGCGGAAACATTCAGTACTTC. Protein: CASSPPGGNIQYF. Combining the CDR3 with reference TRBV28 and TRBJ2-4 gives the whole variable domain DVKVTQSSRYLVKRTGEKVFLECVQDMDHENMFWYRQDPGLGLRLIYFSYDVKMKEKGDIPEGYSVSREKKERFSLILESASTNQTSMYLCASSPPGGNIQYFGAGTRLSVL.

The chain carries TRBV15 and TRBJ2-7; no clear D. The CDR3 spans 13 residues. V dropped 0 bases and J dropped 5 bases, with 8 bases sitting between them. Germline values: CDR1 LNHNV, CDR2 YYDKDF (reference sequence). The CDR3 region has the DNA TGTGCCACCAGCAGAGATGTACGGGACGAGCAGTACTTC. This codes for CATSRDVRDEQYF.

The chain is built from TRBV28 and TRBJ2-1, with D maybe TRBD2 (5 bases). The length of the CDR3 is 13 residues. V was cut by 5 bases and J by 9 bases, with 14 bases left in between. Germline loops: CDR1 MDHEN, CDR2 SYDVKM. The CDR3 loop is CASSPTYRGEQFF. The CDR3 nucleotides read TGTGCCAGCAGTCCAACGTACCGGGGTGAGCAGTTCTTC.

CDR3 nucleotides: TGTGCCAGCAGTACGGACTCAGGACAGTACAATGAGCAGTTCTTC. Translation: CASSTDSGQYNEQFF. V usage is TRBV2 and J usage is TRBJ2-1, with D perhaps matching TRBD1 (6 bases). The CDR3 totals 15 residues. Germline V gene lookup returns CDR1 SNHLY and CDR2 FYNNEI. V lost 5 bases and J 4 bases, leaving 15 bases between the germline ends.

The chain combines TRBV7-9 with TRBJ2-7, with D possibly being TRBD1 (6 bases). CDR1 and CDR2 (germline): SEHNR, FQNEAQ (reference sequence). Trimming removed 4 bases at V and 3 bases at J, with 10 bases between. The CDR3 has 13 amino acids. The CDR3 coding sequence is TGTGCCAGCAGCTGGGACAAATACTACGAGCAGTACTTC. Residues: CASSWDKYYEQYF.